Presented here are 25 T cell receptor beta chains from one specimen sequenced in a study of regulatory T cells in long-lasting Graves disease. Stated time point: newly diagnosed GD, antithyroid drugs for less than 3 months. Isolated PBMC RNA provided the starting material for the TCR library. The TCR beta library used iRepertoire HTBI primers with Arm-PCR amplification of CDR3. TCRdb used MiXCR to reprocess the multiplex PCR reads, holding one entry per CDR3 protein. The sample holds 400,000 to 550,000 distinct CDR3 sequences, roughly 15% seen once. These sequences were also reported in another study, on T cells in Graves' hyperthyroidism and ophthalmopathy.

The sequences come from peripheral blood mononuclear cells (PBMCs), collected at new diagnosis, from a patient treated with antithyroid drugs. The receptors were gathered from a woman aged 18-29 years with Graves disease.

This rearrangement joins TRBV7-9 to TRBJ2-1, with TRBD1 as a possible D gene (6 bases). The CDR3 is 14 residues long. Between the trimmed V and J ends, which lost 1 base and 9 bases, there was a span of 13 bases. Germline V gene lookup returns CDR1 SEHNR and CDR2 FQNEAQ (reference sequence). CDR3 DNA: TGTGCCAGCAGCTTAGACAGGGTCATCGGTGAGCAGTTCTTC. It translates to CASSLDRVIGEQFF.

This clonotype was seen repeatedly, ten times or more. J is TRBJ2-5 and V is TRBV4-1; D is tentatively TRBD1 or TRBD2 (5 bases each). The CDR3 runs 15 residues. Germline V gene lookup returns CDR1 MGHRA and CDR2 YSYEKL. V was cut by 0 bases and J by 7 bases, with 15 bases left in between. This chain's CDR3 is CASSQEDPGSGTQYF. The CDR3 DNA sequence: TGCGCCAGCAGCCAAGAGGATCCAGGGAGCGGGACCCAGTACTTC.

In its sample, this clonotype was seen many times. The genes are TRBV10-3 and TRBJ1-1, with 9 positions matching TRBD1. Germline assignment: CDR1 ENHRY and CDR2 SYGVKD. The CDR3 has 17 amino acids. Trimming cost V 3 bases and J 4 bases; bases outside gene matches: 12. CDR3 bases: TGTGCCATCAGTGATTCCTTCGGACAGGGGTTGAGCACTGAAGCTTTCTTT. Translating it yields CAISDSFGQGLSTEAFF.

This clonotype was recorded at least ten times. The V and J genes are TRBV20-1 and TRBJ2-3; D possibly corresponds to TRBD2 (6 bases). Germline CDR1 reads DFQATT; CDR2 reads SNEGSKA (reference sequence). The CDR3 length is 13 residues. V was cut by 3 bases and J by 9 bases, with 16 bases left in between. The CDR3 region is CSASGRDRGTQYF. The CDR3 DNA sequence: TGCAGTGCTAGTGGGCGGGACCGAGGAACGCAGTATTTT.

J is TRBJ2-1 and V is TRBV20-1, with TRBD2 matching 12 bases. In germline, CDR1 is DFQATT, CDR2 SNEGSKA (reference sequence). After removal of 3 bases from V and 11 bases from J, the junction contained 14 bases not matched to a gene. The CDR3 has 16 residues. CDR3 nucleotides: TGCAGTGCTAGTTTACTAGCGGGAGGCCCCGGGTGGAAGCAGTTCTTC. It encodes CSASLLAGGPGWKQFF.

This clonotype was observed at least ten times. The chain is built from TRBV6-1 and TRBJ1-6; TRBD1 might be the D (5 bases). There are 14 residues in the CDR3. Germline V gene data show CDR1 as MNHNS and CDR2 as SASEGT. Trimming took 6 bases from V and 4 from J, leaving 10 bases between them. This CDR3 is CASRLQGYNSPLHF. The CDR3 DNA is TGTGCCAGCAGGCTCCAGGGATATAATTCACCCCTCCACTTT.

Ten or more counts support this clonotype. The chain employs TRBV27 and TRBJ2-7, with 7 bases that match TRBD1. The V and J ends lost 4 bases and 2 bases, in that order; junction bases with no gene match: 5. Germline V gene sequence: CDR1 MNHEY, CDR2 SMNVEV (reference sequence). This CDR3 is built from 14 residues. The CDR3 DNA is TGTGCCAGCAGTTCGGGCGACAGGGCCTACGAGCAGTACTTC. It specifies CASSSGDRAYEQYF.

This clonotype came up many times. V usage is TRBV12-3 or TRBV12-4 and J usage is TRBJ1-1; no clear D. The CDR3 contains 11 residues. The V end was cut by 5 bases, the J end by 6 bases, with 7 bases between. The CDR3 loop is CASSRSPEAFF. For the CDR3, the DNA is TGTGCCAGCAGTAGAAGCCCTGAAGCTTTCTTT.

The J gene is TRBJ2-7, the V gene TRBV2; D not resolved. The CDR3 sequence is 11 residues long. Germline-derived CDR1 and CDR2 are SNHLY and FYNNEI. Trimming removed 8 bases from V and 4 bases from J, with 9 bases in between. CDR3 amino acids: CASGYQYEQYF. CDR3 nucleotides: TGTGCCAGCGGTTATCAATACGAGCAGTACTTC.

V is TRBV7-6 and J is TRBJ1-2, with TRBD1 identical over 10 bases. Germline CDR1 SGHVS, CDR2 FNYEAQ. V shed 3 bases, J shed 4 bases, and the junction held 17 bases outside the gene matches. The CDR3 runs to 19 residues. CDR3: CASSFARTGGIQPLYGYTF. In DNA form, the CDR3 reads TGTGCCAGCAGCTTTGCTCGGACAGGGGGAATCCAGCCGCTCTATGGCTACACCTTC.

The table lists this clonotype with many counts. A read error may account for a junction end that differs from germline. The chain has TRBV7-9 and TRBJ2-7, with 11 bases that match TRBD2. CDR3 size: 15 residues. Germline lookup yields CDR1 SEHNR and CDR2 FQNEAQ (reference sequence). CDR3 region: CASSLGTSGTYEQYF. The DNA of the CDR3 is TGCGCCAGCAGCCTCGGGACTAGCGGAACCTACGAGCAGTACTTC.

This clonotype was detected many times. CDR3 loop: CATSKSLGSTDTQYF. The DNA for the CDR3 is TGTGCCACCAGTAAGTCACTGGGTAGCACAGATACGCAGTATTTT. This chain joins TRBV24-1 and TRBJ2-3; D gene uncertain. The germline CDR1 and CDR2 sequences are KGHDR and SFDVKD. The germline V and J ends were trimmed by 6 bases and 0 bases, with 12 bases remaining between them. This CDR3 has 15 amino acids.

This clonotype was detected only a few times. V is TRBV2 and J is TRBJ2-7, with 9 bases that match TRBD2. This CDR3 comprises 14 residues. Per the germline V gene, CDR1 is SNHLY and CDR2 is FYNNEI. J gave up 6 bases and V 4 bases, and 7 bases lay outside the gene matches. As DNA, the CDR3 is TGTGCCAGCAGTGGTATAGCGGGAGCAGTCGAGCAGTACTTC. It codes for CASSGIAGAVEQYF.

V gene TRBV19 combines with J gene TRBJ2-1; 12 bases are shared with TRBD1. The CDR3 totals 15 residues. From germline, CDR1 is LNHDA and CDR2 SQIVND (reference sequence). V lost 5 bases, J lost 9 bases, and 8 bases stayed unmatched. CDR3 loop: CASSLGTGGFGEQFF. DNA for the CDR3: TGTGCCAGTAGTCTGGGGACAGGGGGCTTCGGTGAGCAGTTCTTC.

This clonotype was recorded at least ten times. This sequence joins TRBV28 and TRBJ2-4; unclear D gene. Germline assignment: CDR1 MDHEN and CDR2 SYDVKM. The CDR3 is 16 residues long. V lost 2 bases and J lost 4, with 15 bases in between. The CDR3 coding sequence is TGTGCCAGCAGTTTAATCAGTTGGGCAGCGAAAAACATTCAGTACTTC. Translated, it gives CASSLISWAAKNIQYF. The full variable domain, completed using reference TRBV28 and TRBJ2-4, is DVKVTQSSRYLVKRTGEKVFLECVQDMDHENMFWYRQDPGLGLRLIYFSYDVKMKEKGDIPEGYSVSREKKERFSLILESASTNQTSMYLCASSLISWAAKNIQYFGAGTRLSVL.

The chain uses TRBV20-1 and TRBJ1-5, with no clear D. CDR3 length: 14 amino acids. Trimming removed 3 bases at V and 0 bases at J, with 9 bases between. Germline CDR1 is DFQATT and CDR2 is SNEGSKA (reference sequence). The CDR3: CSASGSYSNQPQHF. CDR3 coding DNA: TGCAGTGCTAGCGGCAGTTATAGCAATCAGCCCCAGCATTTT.

The chain carries TRBV27 and TRBJ2-5; possible D gene TRBD2, 5 bases. The end of the DNA fits TRBJ2-1 better, so the J call may be wrong. The length of the CDR3 is 14 residues. In germline, CDR1 is MNHEY, CDR2 SMNVEV (reference sequence). CDR3 sequence (DNA): TGTGCCAGCAGTAGCCTAGAGGGCTACAATGAGCAGTTCTTC. Its protein is CASSSLEGYNEQFF.

This clonotype was detected many times. The chain joins TRBV10-3 to TRBJ2-7; 8 nucleotides match TRBD1. With V trimmed by 7 bases and J by 6 bases, 11 bases remained unmatched. Germline CDR1 ENHRY, CDR2 SYGVKD. CDR3 length equals 14 residues. CDR3 region: CAITPDRAVVEQYF. CDR3 nucleotide sequence: TGTGCCATCACCCCGGACAGGGCTGTAGTCGAGCAGTACTTC.

The rearrangement uses TRBV12-3 or TRBV12-4 and TRBJ2-1; 14 bases fit TRBD2. V trimming: 3 bases; J trimming: 3 bases; junction bases outside the gene matches: 1. CDR3 length: 16 amino acids. Here the CDR3 reads CASSFGTSGSYNEQFF. The CDR3, as DNA: TGTGCCAGCAGTTTTGGGACTAGCGGGAGCTACAATGAGCAGTTCTTC.

The gene calls are TRBV29-1 and TRBJ2-2, with TRBD2 matching over 8 bases. With 4 bases clipped from V and 7 bases from J, the junction kept 2 bases outside the gene matches. The CDR3 is made up of 12 amino acids. Germline V gene sequence: CDR1 SQVTM, CDR2 ANQGSEA. The DNA for the CDR3 is TGCAGCGTTGGGGCGGGAGGCGGGGAGCTGTTTTTT. It translates to CSVGAGGGELFF.

This rearrangement joins TRBV5-1 to TRBJ2-1; 7 nucleotides match TRBD1. The trim removed 0 bases at V and 12 bases at J, leaving 18 bases unmatched. This CDR3 has 17 amino acids. The germline V gene has CDR1 SGHRS and CDR2 YFSETQ. CDR3 DNA sequence: TGCGCCAGCAGCTTGGCCCTCACGACAGGGCTTACCCTTGGGCAGTTCTTC. As protein: CASSLALTTGLTLGQFF.

This clonotype has just a few counts. This chain joins TRBV7-2 and TRBJ1-2; D is uncertain. This CDR3 is 16 amino acids long. V dropped 2 bases and J dropped 4 bases, with 17 bases sitting between them. Germline loops: CDR1 SGHTA, CDR2 FQGNSA. The CDR3 here is CASSLTGSNNAYGYTF. In DNA, the CDR3 is TGTGCCAGCAGCTTAACCGGAAGCAATAACGCCTATGGCTACACCTTC.

This clonotype was seen at least ten times. Here the CDR3 DNA reads TGTGCCAGCAGCTTATCCCATTCTGGTCAGACCAATGGCTACACCTTC. It encodes CASSLSHSGQTNGYTF. The chain combines TRBV7-9 with TRBJ1-2, with no clear D. The germline V gene has CDR1 SEHNR and CDR2 FQNEAQ (reference sequence). The V and J ends lost 2 bases and 6 bases respectively, with 19 bases between them. The CDR3 sequence is 16 residues long.

V usage is TRBV11-2 and J usage is TRBJ2-7; 13 nucleotides agree with TRBD2. The CDR3 is made up of 17 amino acids. The germline V gene encodes CDR1 SGHAT and CDR2 FQNNGV. V was pared by 1 base and J by 6 bases, with 9 bases of the junction left unmatched. CDR3 region: CASSLGGLAGVAVEQYF. CDR3 coding DNA: TGTGCCAGCAGCTTAGGAGGACTAGCGGGAGTAGCGGTCGAGCAGTACTTC.

The chain uses TRBV14 and TRBJ2-1; 8 bases are shared with TRBD1. This CDR3 has 14 amino acids. Germline V gene data show CDR1 as SGHDN and CDR2 as FVKESK. Losses at the gene ends were 3 bases for V and 7 bases for J; bases not matched to a gene: 5. The CDR3 DNA sequence: TGTGCCAGCAGCCACAGGGGGCCGAGGAATGAGCAGTTCTTC. Amino acid sequence: CASSHRGPRNEQFF.